These T cell receptor beta chains were read from a single sample in a study of blood T cell repertoires in COVID-19. Generated by immunoSEQ multiplex PCR, the TCRdb table keeps only in-frame clones and is missing some. The repertoire consists of fewer than 300,000 clones, with roughly 89% occurring once and the leading ten covering approximately 0.84%. Sequences were obtained from peripheral blood. These receptors were taken from a man aged 30-40 years with acute or convalescent COVID-19. Each CDR3 is given with its conserved first and last residue. Each record gives: J gene, CDR3 length, clone size, D gene, V gene, CDR3 DNA, CDR3 protein. D genes are given only for firm matches. Rows give clone size only sometimes, using once, few, many, or a class for an expanded clone.

J: TRBJ2-7; length: 16; size: once; D: TRBD1; V: TRBV10-3; DNA: TGTGCCATCAGTGATAACCCTGGGACAGCTACCTACGAGCAGTACTTC; CDR3: CAISDNPGTATYEQYF
J: TRBJ1-2; length: 14; size: .; D: TRBD1; V: TRBV5-4; DNA: TGTGCCAGCAGCTTGGCTGGGACAGGCTTTGGCTACACCTTC; CDR3: CASSLAGTGFGYTF
J: TRBJ2-5; length: 14; size: .; D: TRBD2; V: TRBV2; DNA: TGTGCCAGCGGGAATGGGGGGGGGCAAGAGACCCAGTACTTC; CDR3: CASGNGGGQETQYF
J: TRBJ2-1; length: 19; size: .; D: TRBD2; V: TRBV18; DNA: TGTGCCAGCTCACCACCGGATCTTGGCGGGACTAGTATGTTCAATGAGCAGTTCTTC; CDR3: CASSPPDLGGTSMFNEQFF
J: TRBJ2-2; length: 15; size: .; D: .; V: TRBV28; DNA: TGTGCCGTATCTGGGCAGACCAGGTCAGCCGGGGAGCTGTTTTTT; CDR3: CAVSGQTRSAGELFF
J: TRBJ2-1; length: 14; size: .; D: TRBD2; V: TRBV30; DNA: TGTGCCTGGAGTAGTAAGCGGGAGTACAATGAGCAGTTCTTC; CDR3: CAWSSKREYNEQFF
J: TRBJ1-1; length: 13; size: .; D: TRBD1; V: TRBV15; DNA: TGTGCCACCAGGCGGGACAGCAACACTGAAGCTTTCTTT; CDR3: CATRRDSNTEAFF
J: TRBJ1-5; length: 15; size: .; D: TRBD1; V: TRBV5-1; DNA: TGCGCCAGCAGCCTCTGGACAGGTACCAATCAGCCCCAGCATTTT; CDR3: CASSLWTGTNQPQHF
J: TRBJ2-7; length: 12; size: .; D: TRBD2; V: TRBV6-4; DNA: TGTGCCAGCAGGCCCGGGGGGTACGAGCAGTACTTC; CDR3: CASRPGGYEQYF
J: TRBJ2-1; length: 13; size: .; D: .; V: TRBV6-5; DNA: TGTGCCAGCAGTTACTCAGCTGCCGCTGAGCAGTTCTTC; CDR3: CASSYSAAAEQFF
J: TRBJ2-1; length: 14; size: .; D: TRBD2; V: TRBV27; DNA: TGTGCCAGCAGTCTCAAACCTGCCGGGACTAGAGGATTCTTC; CDR3: CASSLKPAGTRGFF
J: TRBJ1-1; length: 15; size: .; D: TRBD1; V: TRBV19; DNA: TGTGCCAGTATATTCGGGACAGGGGTGGACACTGAAGCTTTCTTT; CDR3: CASIFGTGVDTEAFF
J: TRBJ2-7; length: 14; size: few; D: .; V: TRBV28; DNA: TGTGCCAGCAGGCTCGGACAGAGCTCCTACGAGCAGTACTTC; CDR3: CASRLGQSSYEQYF
J: TRBJ2-7; length: 15; size: .; D: .; V: TRBV6-1; DNA: TGTGCCAGCAGTGAGGGTCTGACAACCGGATACGAGCAGTACTTC; CDR3: CASSEGLTTGYEQYF
J: TRBJ2-1; length: 14; size: .; D: TRBD2; V: TRBV10-2; DNA: TGCGCCAGCAATTGGGGTAGCGGGATAAATGAGCAGTTCTTC; CDR3: CASNWGSGINEQFF
J: TRBJ1-2; length: 15; size: .; D: .; V: TRBV19; DNA: TGTGCCAGTAGTATCTCAGGTTCCCTCCACTATGGCTACACCTTC; CDR3: CASSISGSLHYGYTF
J: TRBJ2-7; length: 16; size: .; D: TRBD2; V: TRBV19; DNA: TGTGCCAGTAGTATCGGACTAGCGGCCCTCCCCTACGAGCAGTACTTC; CDR3: CASSIGLAALPYEQYF
J: TRBJ1-2; length: 16; size: .; D: TRBD1; V: TRBV6-5; DNA: TGTGCCAGCAGTTATTCCCACCGGGACAGGGGCTATGGCTACACCTTC; CDR3: CASSYSHRDRGYGYTF
J: TRBJ1-5; length: 14; size: .; D: .; V: TRBV28; DNA: TGTGCCAGCAGTTCCCCGGGATTAAATCAGCCCCAGCATTTT; CDR3: CASSSPGLNQPQHF
J: TRBJ2-7; length: 12; size: .; D: .; V: TRBV7-8; DNA: TGTGCCAGCAGCGGGGAGTCCGGCGAGCAGTACTTC; CDR3: CASSGESGEQYF
J: TRBJ2-7; length: 14; size: .; D: .; V: TRBV4-1; DNA: TGCGCCAGCAGCCAAGTCGGACTGGTTCTCGAGCAGTACTTC; CDR3: CASSQVGLVLEQYF
J: TRBJ1-2; length: 14; size: .; D: .; V: TRBV27; DNA: TGTGCCAGCAGTCCTACCCGTCAAACCGGTGGCTACACCTTC; CDR3: CASSPTRQTGGYTF
J: TRBJ2-2; length: 16; size: few; D: TRBD2; V: TRBV27; DNA: TGTGCCAGCAGTCCAGGACTAGCGGGAGGGGCCGGGGAGCTGTTTTTT; CDR3: CASSPGLAGGAGELFF
J: TRBJ1-2; length: 14; size: .; D: TRBD1; V: TRBV5-1; DNA: TGCGCCAGCAGCTTCAAACAGGGGTACGGTGGCTACACCTTC; CDR3: CASSFKQGYGGYTF
J: TRBJ2-1; length: 14; size: .; D: TRBD2; V: TRBV28; DNA: TGTGCCAGCAGTTTATGGAGAAGGCGGGGGGGGACGTTCTTC; CDR3: CASSLWRRRGGTFF
J: TRBJ1-4; length: 14; size: .; D: TRBD1; V: TRBV18; DNA: TGTGCCAGCTCACCGGGACAGGGTGGAGAAAAACTGTTTTTT; CDR3: CASSPGQGGEKLFF
J: TRBJ1-5; length: 13; size: .; D: TRBD1; V: TRBV29-1; DNA: TGCAGCGTTGGGTCGCAGGGGGGCCAGCCCCAGCATTTT; CDR3: CSVGSQGGQPQHF
J: TRBJ2-2; length: 13; size: .; D: TRBD1; V: TRBV24-1; DNA: TGTGCCACCAGGGACAGGGAAGCCGGGGAGCTGTTTTTT; CDR3: CATRDREAGELFF
J: TRBJ2-1; length: 15; size: .; D: TRBD2; V: TRBV9; DNA: TGTGCCAGCAGCGTAGGTAGCGGGTTGTCCAATGAGCAGTTCTTC; CDR3: CASSVGSGLSNEQFF
J: TRBJ2-1; length: 13; size: .; D: .; V: TRBV5-1; DNA: TGCGCCAGCAGCTTGGGGTCCGGCAATGAGCAGTTCTTC; CDR3: CASSLGSGNEQFF
J: TRBJ2-5; length: 17; size: once; D: TRBD2; V: TRBV5-1; DNA: TGCGCCAGCAGCCCAAGGACTAGCGGGGCGATCCAAGAGACCCAGTACTTC; CDR3: CASSPRTSGAIQETQYF
J: TRBJ2-7; length: 15; size: .; D: TRBD2; V: TRBV20-1; DNA: TGCAGTGCTAGTGGGACTAGCGGGAGCTCCTACGAGCAGTACTTC; CDR3: CSASGTSGSSYEQYF
J: TRBJ2-7; length: 13; size: .; D: TRBD1; V: TRBV27; DNA: TGTGCCAGCAGGCTAGGACAGGGGGCCCAGCAGTACTTC; CDR3: CASRLGQGAQQYF
J: TRBJ1-2; length: 15; size: .; D: TRBD1; V: TRBV6-5; DNA: TGTGCCAGCAGTTACTCTGGGACAGGGGACTATGGCTACACCTTC; CDR3: CASSYSGTGDYGYTF
J: TRBJ2-5; length: 13; size: .; D: .; V: TRBV30; DNA: TGTGCCTGGAGTGTCGGGGTCGTAGAGACCCAGTACTTC; CDR3: CAWSVGVVETQYF
J: TRBJ1-6; length: 17; size: once; D: TRBD1; V: TRBV28; DNA: TGTGCCAGCAGTACGATGCACTTTGACAGGGAAGGGTCACCCCTCCACTTT; CDR3: CASSTMHFDREGSPLHF
J: TRBJ1-1; length: 14; size: .; D: .; V: TRBV6-1; DNA: TGTGCCAGCAGTGAAGGGGCAGTCCGGACTGAAGCTTTCTTT; CDR3: CASSEGAVRTEAFF
J: TRBJ2-3; length: 13; size: .; D: .; V: TRBV6-5; DNA: TGTGCCAGCAGTTACCCCTCTTTGGATACGCAGTATTTT; CDR3: CASSYPSLDTQYF
J: TRBJ2-1; length: 15; size: .; D: TRBD2; V: TRBV5-5; DNA: TGTGCCAGCAGCCCCACTAGCGGGAGTTTTGGGGAGCAGTTCTTC; CDR3: CASSPTSGSFGEQFF
J: TRBJ2-3; length: 15; size: .; D: .; V: TRBV28; DNA: TGTGCCAGCAGTTTAAAGACAGCATATACAGATACGCAGTATTTT; CDR3: CASSLKTAYTDTQYF
J: TRBJ2-7; length: 18; size: .; D: TRBD2; V: TRBV6-6; DNA: TGTGCCAGCAGTCCGACTCTCCGGGACTACCCTACCTCCTACGAGCAGTACTTC; CDR3: CASSPTLRDYPTSYEQYF